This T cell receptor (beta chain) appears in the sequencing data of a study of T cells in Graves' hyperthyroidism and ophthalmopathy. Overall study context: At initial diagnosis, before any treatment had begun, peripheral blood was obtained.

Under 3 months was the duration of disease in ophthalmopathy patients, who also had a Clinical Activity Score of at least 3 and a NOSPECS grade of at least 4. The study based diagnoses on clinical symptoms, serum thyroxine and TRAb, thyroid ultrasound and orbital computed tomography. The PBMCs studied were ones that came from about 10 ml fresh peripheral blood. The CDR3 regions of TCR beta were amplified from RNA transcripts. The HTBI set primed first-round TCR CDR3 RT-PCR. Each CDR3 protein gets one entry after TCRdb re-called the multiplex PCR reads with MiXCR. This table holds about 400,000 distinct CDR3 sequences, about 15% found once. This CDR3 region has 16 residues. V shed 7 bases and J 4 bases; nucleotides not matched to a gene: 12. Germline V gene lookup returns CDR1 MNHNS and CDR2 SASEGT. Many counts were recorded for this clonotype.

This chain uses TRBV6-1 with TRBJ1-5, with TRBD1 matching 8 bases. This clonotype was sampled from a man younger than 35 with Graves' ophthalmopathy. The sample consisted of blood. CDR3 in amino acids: CASTPGLDRENQPQHF. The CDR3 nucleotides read TGTGCCAGCACCCCAGGCTTGGACAGGGAAAATCAGCCCCAGCATTTT.